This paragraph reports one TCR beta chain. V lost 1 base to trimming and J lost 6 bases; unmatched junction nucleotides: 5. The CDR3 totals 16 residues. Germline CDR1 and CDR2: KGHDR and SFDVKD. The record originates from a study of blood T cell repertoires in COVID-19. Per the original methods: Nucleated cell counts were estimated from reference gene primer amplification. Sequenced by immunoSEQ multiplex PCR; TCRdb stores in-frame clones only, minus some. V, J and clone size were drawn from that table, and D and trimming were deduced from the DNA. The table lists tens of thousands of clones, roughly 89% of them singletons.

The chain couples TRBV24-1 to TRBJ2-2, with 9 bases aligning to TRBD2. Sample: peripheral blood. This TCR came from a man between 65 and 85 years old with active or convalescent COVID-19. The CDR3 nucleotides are TGTGCCACCAGTGATTTTGGGTCTAGCGGGGCCGGGGAGCTGTTTTTT. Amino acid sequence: CATSDFGSSGAGELFF.